The rows below give T cell receptor beta chains drawn from one sample of a study of CD8 T cells in ankylosing spondylitis. TCRdb fed the 5' RACE reads into MiXCR, producing one record per CDR3 protein. The sample has 350,000 to 400,000 distinct CDR3 sequences; 20% to 25% are singletons. Material for sequencing was blood, either unsorted or a sorted T cell fraction (not recorded which). Source of these receptors: a male donor with ankylosing spondylitis or in good health (not recorded which). Each CDR3 is given with its conserved first and last residue. D genes are given only for firm matches. Not every row has a clone size; where given, it reads once, few, many or a size class.

many TRBJ2-7 TRBV20-1 - CSARDPGSSYEQYF TGCAGTGCTAGAGATCCCGGAAGCTCCTACGAGCAGTACTTC
- TRBJ1-2 TRBV12-3/TRBV12-4 - CASSQMRGGYTF TGTGCCAGCAGTCAAATGAGGGGTGGCTACACCTTC
- TRBJ2-1 TRBV2 - CASSVGTRSPYNEQFF TGTGCCAGCAGTGTCGGTACCAGGTCCCCCTACAATGAGCAGTTCTTC
- TRBJ1-2 TRBV12-3/TRBV12-4 TRBD1 CAIHRGQYGYTF TGTGCCATCCATCGGGGACAGTATGGCTACACCTTC
few TRBJ2-2 TRBV20-1 - CSALTENTGELFF TGCAGTGCCTTGACGGAGAACACCGGGGAGCTGTTTTTT
few TRBJ2-5 TRBV7-2 TRBD2 CASSSNPLAGGLETQYF TGTGCCAGCAGCTCCAACCCCCTAGCGGGGGGGCTGGAGACCCAGTACTTC
few TRBJ2-7 TRBV20-1 - CSARGIQPTYEQYF TGCAGCGCTAGAGGAATACAGCCCACCTACGAGCAGTACTTC
- TRBJ2-7 TRBV24-1 - CATSPGNSEQYF TGTGCCACCAGTCCAGGGAACAGCGAGCAGTACTTC
- TRBJ2-3 TRBV5-1 - CASSPYRTEADTQYF TGCGCCAGCAGCCCGTATAGGACAGAAGCAGATACGCAGTATTTT
- TRBJ2-2 TRBV27 TRBD1 CASSSHPTGQGGAGELFF TGTGCCAGCAGTTCCCACCCGACTGGACAGGGCGGGGCCGGGGAGCTGTTTTTT
- TRBJ1-4 TRBV6-5 - CASSYIYNEKLFF TGTGCCAGCAGTTACATCTATAATGAAAAACTGTTTTTT
- TRBJ2-7 TRBV7-9 - CASSAPGGGSYEQYF TGTGCCAGCAGCGCCCCCGGGGGAGGCTCCTACGAGCAGTACTTC
- TRBJ2-5 TRBV12-3/TRBV12-4 - CASSFRGGGGGSRETQYF TGTGCCAGCAGTTTTCGTGGAGGGGGCGGAGGGAGTAGAGAGACCCAGTACTTC
- TRBJ2-3 TRBV5-6 - CASSSDGGRGPRTDTQYF TGTGCCAGCAGCTCCGACGGGGGGCGGGGGCCTCGCACAGATACGCAGTATTTT
- TRBJ2-3 TRBV7-9 - CASSLVSEPDTQYF TGTGCCAGCAGCTTAGTCAGCGAGCCAGATACGCAGTATTTT
- TRBJ2-3 TRBV12-5 TRBD2 CASGQTSSGGITDTQYF TGTGCTAGTGGCCAAACCAGTAGCGGGGGAATCACAGATACGCAGTATTTT
few TRBJ2-6 TRBV9 TRBD1 CASSGTGVPGANVLTF TGTGCCAGCAGCGGGACAGGGGTGCCTGGGGCCAACGTCCTGACTTTC
- TRBJ2-7 TRBV7-8 TRBD1 CASSPGQGDLEQYF TGTGCCAGTTCACCGGGACAGGGGGATCTCGAGCAGTACTTC
- TRBJ2-1 TRBV6-1 - CASSEPLGSNEQFF TGTGCCAGCAGTGAGCCGCTTGGGAGCAATGAGCAGTTCTTC
- TRBJ2-7 TRBV7-6 - CASSLGQGNAEQYF TGTGCCAGCAGCTTAGGGCAGGGGAACGCCGAGCAGTACTTC
- TRBJ2-3 TRBV5-1 - CASSPDVGLTDTQYF TGCGCCAGCAGCCCGGACGTAGGACTCACAGATACGCAGTATTTT
- TRBJ2-5 TRBV12-3/TRBV12-4 - CASSLGRNWETQYF TGTGCCAGCAGTTTAGGTCGAAATTGGGAGACCCAGTACTTC
- TRBJ2-3 TRBV9 TRBD1 CASSADRADTQYF TGTGCCAGCAGCGCGGACAGGGCGGATACGCAGTATTTT
few TRBJ2-7 TRBV6-1 - CASRSFQGSSYEQYF TGTGCCAGCAGGTCCTTTCAGGGATCCTCCTACGAGCAGTACTTC